The clone carrying this TCR beta chain is termed medium-sized (0.01 to 0.1%). This record comes from a study of ipilimumab plus nivolumab after autologous stem cell transplantation. The CDR3 is made up of 15 amino acids. J lost 4 bases, V lost 6 bases, and 10 bases had no gene match. The germline CDR1 and CDR2 sequences are MDHEN and SYDVKM. Assay used: immunoSEQ multiplex PCR; TCRdb lists only in-frame clones, some missing. The sample lists around 17,000 clones, over 60% occurring once. This chain links TRBV28 with TRBJ2-5; 8 bases map to TRBD1. This clonotype was obtained from a male donor with diffuse large B-cell lymphoma. The material was PBMCs, obtained in a trial of ipilimumab plus nivolumab as post-transplant consolidation. The CDR3 loop reads CASSPRGLEGETQYF. DNA of the CDR3: TGTGCCAGCAGCCCCAGGGGGCTGGAAGGAGAGACCCAGTACTTC.